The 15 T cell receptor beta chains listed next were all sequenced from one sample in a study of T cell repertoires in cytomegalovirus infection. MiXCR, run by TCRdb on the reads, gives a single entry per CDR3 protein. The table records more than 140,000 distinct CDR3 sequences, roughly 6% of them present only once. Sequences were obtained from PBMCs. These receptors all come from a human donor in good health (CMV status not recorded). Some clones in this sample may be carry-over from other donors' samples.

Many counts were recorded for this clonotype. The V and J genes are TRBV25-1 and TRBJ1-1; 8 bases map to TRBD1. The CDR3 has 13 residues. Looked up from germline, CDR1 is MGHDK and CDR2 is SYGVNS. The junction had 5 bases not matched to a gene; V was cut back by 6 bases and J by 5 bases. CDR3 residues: CASSRQGRTEAFF. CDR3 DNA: TGTGCCAGCAGCCGACAGGGGCGGACTGAAGCTTTCTTT.

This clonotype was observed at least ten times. The chain's CDR3 is CASGSRLGTEAFF. For the CDR3, the DNA is TGTGCCAGCGGGAGCAGATTAGGCACTGAAGCTTTCTTT. V gene TRBV9 combines with J gene TRBJ1-1; D gene ambiguous. Germline V gives CDR1 SGDLS, CDR2 YYNGEE. The CDR3 length is 13 residues. The V end lost 7 bases, the J end lost 4 bases, and 14 bases lay between the germline ends. The full variable domain, with the rest looked up from reference TRBV9 and TRBJ1-1, is DSGVTQTPKHLITATGQRVTLRCSPRSGDLSVYWYQQSLDQGLQFLIQYYNGEERAKGNILERFSAQQFPDLHSELNLSSLELGDSALYFCASGSRLGTEAFFGQGTRLTVV.

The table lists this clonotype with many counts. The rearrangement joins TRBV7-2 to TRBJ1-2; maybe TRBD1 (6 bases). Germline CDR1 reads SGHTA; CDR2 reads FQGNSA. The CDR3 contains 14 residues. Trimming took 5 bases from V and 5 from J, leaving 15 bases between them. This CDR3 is CASSPPGVVYGYTF. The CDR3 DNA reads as TGTGCCAGCAGCCCTCCAGGGGTGGTGTATGGCTACACCTTC.

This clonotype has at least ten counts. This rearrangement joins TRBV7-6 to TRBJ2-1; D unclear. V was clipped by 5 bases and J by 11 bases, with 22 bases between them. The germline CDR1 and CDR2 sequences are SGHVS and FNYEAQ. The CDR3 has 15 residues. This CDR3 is CASSLMRTDGSQQFF. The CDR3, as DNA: TGTGCCAGCAGCCTGATGCGAACCGACGGGTCTCAGCAGTTCTTC.

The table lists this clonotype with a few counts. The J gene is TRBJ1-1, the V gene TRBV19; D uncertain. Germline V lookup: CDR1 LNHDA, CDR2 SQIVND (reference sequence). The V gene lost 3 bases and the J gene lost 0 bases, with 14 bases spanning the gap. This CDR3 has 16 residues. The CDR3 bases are TGTGCCAGTAGTATCCGCGGACCGAGCATGAACACTGAAGCTTTCTTT. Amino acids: CASSIRGPSMNTEAFF.

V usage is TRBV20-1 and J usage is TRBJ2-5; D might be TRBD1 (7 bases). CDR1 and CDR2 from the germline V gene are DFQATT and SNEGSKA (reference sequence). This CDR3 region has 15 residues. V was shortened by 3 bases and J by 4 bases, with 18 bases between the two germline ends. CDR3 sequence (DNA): TGCAGTGCTAGTGGTTTGGGTCAGGGGGGAGAGACCCAGTACTTC. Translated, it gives CSASGLGQGGETQYF.

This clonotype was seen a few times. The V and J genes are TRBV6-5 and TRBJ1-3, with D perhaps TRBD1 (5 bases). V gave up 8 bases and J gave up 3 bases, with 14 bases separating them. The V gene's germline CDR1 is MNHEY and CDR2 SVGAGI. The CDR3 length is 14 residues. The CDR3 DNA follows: TGTGCCAGCCGAAAAAGAGGGGATGGAAACACCATATATTTT. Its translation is CASRKRGDGNTIYF.

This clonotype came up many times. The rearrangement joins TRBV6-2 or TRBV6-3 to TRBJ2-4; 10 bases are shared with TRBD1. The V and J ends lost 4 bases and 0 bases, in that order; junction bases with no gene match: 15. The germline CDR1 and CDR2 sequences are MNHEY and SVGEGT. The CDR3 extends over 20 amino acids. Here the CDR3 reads CASSFGTGQGDYLAKNIQYF. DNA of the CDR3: TGTGCCAGCAGTTTTGGGACCGGACAGGGGGACTACTTAGCCAAAAACATTCAGTACTTC.

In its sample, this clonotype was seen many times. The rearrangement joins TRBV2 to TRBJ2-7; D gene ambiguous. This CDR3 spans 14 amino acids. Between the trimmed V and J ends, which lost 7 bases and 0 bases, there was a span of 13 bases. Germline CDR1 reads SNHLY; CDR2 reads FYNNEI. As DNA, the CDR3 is TGTGCCAGCACCGTGACCCAGAGCTCCTACGAGCAGTACTTC. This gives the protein CASTVTQSSYEQYF. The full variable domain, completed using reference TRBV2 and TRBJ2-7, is EPEVTQTPSHQVTQMGQEVILRCVPISNHLYFYWYRQILGQKVEFLVSFYNNEISEKSEIFDDQFSVERPDGSNFTLKIRSTKLEDSAMYFCASTVTQSSYEQYFGPGTRLTVT.

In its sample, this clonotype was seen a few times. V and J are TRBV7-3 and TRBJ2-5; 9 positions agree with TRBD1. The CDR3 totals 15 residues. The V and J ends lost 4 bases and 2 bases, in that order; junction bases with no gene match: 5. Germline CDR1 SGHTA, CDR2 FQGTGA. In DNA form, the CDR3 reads TGTGCCAGCAGCTCCTTGGGACAGGGTCAAGAGACCCAGTACTTC. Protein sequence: CASSSLGQGQETQYF.

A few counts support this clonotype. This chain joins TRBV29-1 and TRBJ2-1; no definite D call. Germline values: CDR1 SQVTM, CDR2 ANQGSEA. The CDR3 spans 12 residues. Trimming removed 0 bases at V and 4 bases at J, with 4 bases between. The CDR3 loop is CSVEDRYNEQFF. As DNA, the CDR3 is TGCAGCGTTGAAGATCGTTACAATGAGCAGTTCTTC.

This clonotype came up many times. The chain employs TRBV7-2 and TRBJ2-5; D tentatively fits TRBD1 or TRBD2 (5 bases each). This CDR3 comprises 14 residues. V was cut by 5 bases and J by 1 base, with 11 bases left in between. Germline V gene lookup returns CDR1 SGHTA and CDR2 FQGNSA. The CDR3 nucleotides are TGTGCCAGCAGCACGGGGACCGGCCAAGAGACCCAGTACTTC. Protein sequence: CASSTGTGQETQYF.

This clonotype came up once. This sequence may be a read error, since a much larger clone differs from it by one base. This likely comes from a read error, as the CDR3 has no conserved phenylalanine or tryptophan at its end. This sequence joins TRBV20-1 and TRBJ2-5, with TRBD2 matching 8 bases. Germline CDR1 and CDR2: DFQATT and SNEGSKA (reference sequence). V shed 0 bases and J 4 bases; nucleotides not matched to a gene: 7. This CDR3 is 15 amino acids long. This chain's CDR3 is CSARDRLASRETQYS. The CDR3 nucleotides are TGCAGTGCTAGAGATCGACTAGCGAGTAGAGAGACCCAGTACTCC.

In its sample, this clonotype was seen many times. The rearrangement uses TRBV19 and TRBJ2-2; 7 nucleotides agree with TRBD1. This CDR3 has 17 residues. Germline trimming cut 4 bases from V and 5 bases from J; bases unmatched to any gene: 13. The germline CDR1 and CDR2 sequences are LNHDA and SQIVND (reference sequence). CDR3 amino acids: CASSTPRTGRGTGELFF. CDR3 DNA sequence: TGTGCCAGTAGTACCCCGAGGACAGGACGCGGGACCGGGGAGCTGTTTTTT.

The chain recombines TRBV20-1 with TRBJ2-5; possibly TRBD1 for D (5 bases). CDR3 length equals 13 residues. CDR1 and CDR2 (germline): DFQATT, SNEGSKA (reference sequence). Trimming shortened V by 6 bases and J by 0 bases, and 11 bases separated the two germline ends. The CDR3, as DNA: TGCAGTGCCCTCAAGGGGTACCAAGAGACCCAGTACTTC. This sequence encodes CSALKGYQETQYF.